A single sample is the source of the 8 T cell receptor beta chains below, sequenced in a study of blood T cell repertoires in COVID-19. Here immunoSEQ multiplex PCR was the method, and the copy in TCRdb shows in-frame clones only, minus some. The table includes some 190,000 clones, about 75% detected once. The sequencing input was peripheral blood. The source of these receptors is a woman in her fifties or sixties with active or convalescent COVID-19.

The chain combines TRBV15 with TRBJ2-7; 9 bases are a match to TRBD1. With 0 bases clipped from V and 4 bases from J, the junction kept 4 bases outside the gene matches. This CDR3 spans 15 amino acids. Germline V gives CDR1 LNHNV, CDR2 YYDKDF (reference sequence). CDR3 nucleotides: TGTGCCACCAGCAGAGAGGGGACAGGGATATACGAGCAGTACTTC. As protein: CATSREGTGIYEQYF.

This sequence joins TRBV18 and TRBJ2-7, with 7 positions matching TRBD2. CDR3 length: 17 amino acids. In germline, CDR1 is KGHSH, CDR2 LQKENI. The V segment lost 3 bases and the J segment 0 bases; nucleotides outside the gene matches: 11. CDR3 nucleotide sequence: TGTGCCAGCTCACCTACCATAACGCGGGGGAGCTCCTACGAGCAGTACTTC. This sequence encodes CASSPTITRGSSYEQYF.

The gene calls are TRBV7-2 and TRBJ2-1; D uncertain. Trimming cost V 3 bases and J 6 bases, with 9 bases left between them. CDR1 SGHTA and CDR2 FQGNSA come from the germline V gene. The CDR3 contains 13 residues. DNA of the CDR3: TGTGCCAGCAGCTTGAGAATTATCAATGAGCAGTTCTTC. This encodes CASSLRIINEQFF.

The chain joins TRBV28 to TRBJ2-7; D is unresolved. Looked up from germline, CDR1 is MDHEN and CDR2 is SYDVKM. V lost 3 bases and J 0 bases, leaving 12 bases between the germline ends. The CDR3 is 15 residues long. The CDR3 coding sequence is TGTGCCAGCAGTTTGTCTCGCGGTTACTCCTACGAGCAGTACTTC. It translates to CASSLSRGYSYEQYF.

The chain employs TRBV4-3 and TRBJ1-2; 11 bases match TRBD1. The germline V gene has CDR1 LGHNA and CDR2 YSLEER. V lost 5 bases, J lost 4 bases, and 9 bases stayed unmatched. This CDR3 is built from 16 residues. CDR3 region: CASSRTGGQGVYGYTF. DNA for the CDR3: TGCGCCAGCAGCAGGACAGGGGGCCAAGGAGTCTATGGCTACACCTTC.

J is TRBJ1-2 and V is TRBV5-6; no reliable D call. Germline-derived CDR1 and CDR2 are SGHDT and YYEEEE. The CDR3 extends over 16 amino acids. The germline V and J ends were trimmed by 0 bases and 5 bases, with 17 bases remaining between them. The CDR3 is CASSLASGEEVYGYTF. The CDR3 nucleotides read TGTGCCAGCAGCTTGGCTTCAGGCGAAGAAGTTTATGGCTACACCTTC.

This clone was seen a few times. This rearrangement joins TRBV27 to TRBJ2-4; tentatively, D is TRBD2 (5 bases). V lost 6 bases and J lost 6, with 27 bases in between. Germline lookup yields CDR1 MNHEY and CDR2 SMNVEV (reference sequence). The CDR3 covers 18 residues. The CDR3 region has the DNA TGTGCCAGCAGATTACGGGGTGGTATGTTAGAAGGAAGAAACATTCAGTACTTC. Protein sequence: CASRLRGGMLEGRNIQYF.

V gene TRBV5-1 combines with J gene TRBJ2-6; TRBD1 matches 8 bases. CDR3 length: 18 amino acids. Germline lookup yields CDR1 SGHRS and CDR2 YFSETQ. J was trimmed by 0 bases and V by 4 bases; bases with no gene match: 9. CDR3 nucleotide sequence: TGCGCCAGCAGCCCCTCCGGGACAGGTCTCTCTGGGGCCAACGTCCTGACTTTC. This gives the protein CASSPSGTGLSGANVLTF.